This is a list of T cell receptor beta chains from one sample in a study of blood T cells in healthy people across ages. MiXCR, run by TCRdb on the 5' RACE reads, gives a single entry per CDR3 protein. Of over 1,500,000 distinct CDR3 sequences in the sample, around 42% were seen once. The material sequenced was blood. All receptors derive from a human donor in good health. Both conserved end residues are part of each CDR3. Each record gives: CDR3 length, J gene, D gene, clone size, V gene, CDR3 protein, CDR3 DNA. D genes are given only for firm matches. Not every row has a clone size; where given, it reads once, few, many or a size class.

CDR3 length: 16; J gene: TRBJ2-3; D gene: NA; clone size: few; V gene: TRBV5-6; CDR3 protein: CASSFPDTLRTDTQYF; CDR3 DNA: TGTGCCAGCAGCTTCCCGGACACCCTTCGCACAGATACGCAGTATTTT
CDR3 length: 14; J gene: TRBJ1-2; D gene: NA; clone size: NA; V gene: TRBV7-9; CDR3 protein: CASSLLLTNYGYTF; CDR3 DNA: TGTGCCAGCAGCTTACTACTAACTAACTATGGCTACACCTTC
CDR3 length: 15; J gene: TRBJ2-7; D gene: NA; clone size: few; V gene: TRBV9; CDR3 protein: CASSPSRARPYEQYF; CDR3 DNA: TGTGCCAGCAGCCCCTCTCGGGCGAGACCCTACGAGCAGTACTTC
CDR3 length: 16; J gene: TRBJ1-4; D gene: NA; clone size: NA; V gene: TRBV6-5; CDR3 protein: CASSYSTAATNEKLFF; CDR3 DNA: TGTGCCAGCAGTTACTCGACGGCAGCTACTAATGAAAAACTGTTTTTT
CDR3 length: 16; J gene: TRBJ2-3; D gene: TRBD2; clone size: NA; V gene: TRBV6-5; CDR3 protein: CASSQLAGGPSDTQYF; CDR3 DNA: TGTGCCAGCAGTCAACTAGCGGGGGGGCCTTCAGATACGCAGTATTTT
CDR3 length: 17; J gene: TRBJ2-1; D gene: NA; clone size: few; V gene: TRBV4-3; CDR3 protein: CASSQDGTGAIYNEQFF; CDR3 DNA: TGCGCCAGCAGCCAAGATGGGACGGGGGCTATCTACAATGAGCAGTTCTTC
CDR3 length: 15; J gene: TRBJ1-5; D gene: NA; clone size: NA; V gene: TRBV7-2; CDR3 protein: CASSLALARDHPQHF; CDR3 DNA: TGTGCCAGCAGCTTAGCGTTGGCCAGGGATCACCCCCAGCATTTT
CDR3 length: 12; J gene: TRBJ1-2; D gene: NA; clone size: NA; V gene: TRBV9; CDR3 protein: CASSAFNYGYTF; CDR3 DNA: TGTGCCAGCAGCGCGTTTAACTATGGCTACACCTTC
CDR3 length: 13; J gene: TRBJ2-1; D gene: NA; clone size: NA; V gene: TRBV25-1; CDR3 protein: CASSEAASHEQFF; CDR3 DNA: TGTGCCAGCAGTGAGGCGGCCTCACATGAGCAGTTCTTC
CDR3 length: 14; J gene: TRBJ2-3; D gene: NA; clone size: few; V gene: TRBV7-2; CDR3 protein: CASSPSRVTDTQYF; CDR3 DNA: TGTGCCAGCAGCCCCAGTCGGGTCACAGATACGCAGTATTTT
CDR3 length: 13; J gene: TRBJ1-1; D gene: NA; clone size: NA; V gene: TRBV15; CDR3 protein: CATSPGGLTEAFF; CDR3 DNA: TGTGCCACCAGCCCCGGGGGACTCACTGAAGCTTTCTTT
CDR3 length: 16; J gene: TRBJ1-1; D gene: NA; clone size: NA; V gene: TRBV7-9; CDR3 protein: CASSPGSGEFNTEAFF; CDR3 DNA: TGTGCCAGCAGCCCAGGATCTGGAGAGTTCAACACTGAAGCTTTCTTT
CDR3 length: 13; J gene: TRBJ1-1; D gene: NA; clone size: NA; V gene: TRBV20-1; CDR3 protein: CSARTDANTEAFF; CDR3 DNA: TGCAGTGCTAGGACAGACGCGAACACTGAAGCTTTCTTT
CDR3 length: 15; J gene: TRBJ2-7; D gene: TRBD1; clone size: NA; V gene: TRBV2; CDR3 protein: CASSRLNRGAGEQYF; CDR3 DNA: TGTGCCAGTAGCAGACTAAACAGGGGGGCAGGCGAGCAGTACTTC
CDR3 length: 13; J gene: TRBJ1-2; D gene: TRBD1; clone size: NA; V gene: TRBV20-1; CDR3 protein: CSARDWDRDGYTF; CDR3 DNA: TGCAGTGCTAGAGATTGGGACAGGGACGGCTACACCTTC
CDR3 length: 15; J gene: TRBJ2-7; D gene: TRBD1; clone size: NA; V gene: TRBV20-1; CDR3 protein: CSARDGDRAFYEQYF; CDR3 DNA: TGCAGTGCTAGAGACGGGGACAGGGCTTTCTACGAGCAGTACTTC
CDR3 length: 15; J gene: TRBJ2-2; D gene: TRBD1; clone size: NA; V gene: TRBV29-1; CDR3 protein: CSASMGQAGTGELFF; CDR3 DNA: TGCAGCGCGAGTATGGGACAGGCGGGCACCGGGGAGCTGTTTTTT
CDR3 length: 14; J gene: TRBJ2-7; D gene: NA; clone size: few; V gene: TRBV4-1; CDR3 protein: CASSQDAQAYEQYF; CDR3 DNA: TGCGCCAGCAGCCAAGATGCACAGGCCTACGAGCAGTACTTC
CDR3 length: 19; J gene: TRBJ2-7; D gene: NA; clone size: few; V gene: TRBV7-9; CDR3 protein: CASSLIPHLSARTTYEQYF; CDR3 DNA: TGTGCCAGCAGCCTTATACCCCACTTATCGGCCAGGACGACCTACGAGCAGTACTTC
CDR3 length: 13; J gene: TRBJ2-2; D gene: NA; clone size: NA; V gene: TRBV9; CDR3 protein: CASSVQNTGELFF; CDR3 DNA: TGTGCCAGCAGCGTACAGAACACCGGGGAGCTGTTTTTT
CDR3 length: 16; J gene: TRBJ1-3; D gene: NA; clone size: NA; V gene: TRBV6-5; CDR3 protein: CASSYTPRYSGNTIYF; CDR3 DNA: TGTGCCAGCAGTTACACCCCGCGTTACTCTGGAAACACCATATATTTT
CDR3 length: 15; J gene: TRBJ2-1; D gene: TRBD2; clone size: few; V gene: TRBV4-2; CDR3 protein: CASSRLAGGLDEQFF; CDR3 DNA: TGTGCCAGCAGCCGTTTAGCGGGGGGATTGGATGAGCAGTTCTTC
CDR3 length: 13; J gene: TRBJ2-7; D gene: NA; clone size: few; V gene: TRBV29-1; CDR3 protein: CSVAGEMGYEQYF; CDR3 DNA: TGCAGCGTTGCGGGGGAGATGGGCTACGAGCAGTACTTC
CDR3 length: 13; J gene: TRBJ2-1; D gene: NA; clone size: few; V gene: TRBV7-3; CDR3 protein: CASSYASYNEQFF; CDR3 DNA: TGTGCCAGCAGCTATGCCTCCTACAATGAGCAGTTCTTC
CDR3 length: 14; J gene: TRBJ2-5; D gene: NA; clone size: few; V gene: TRBV12-3/TRBV12-4; CDR3 protein: CASRPTGFQETQYF; CDR3 DNA: TGTGCCAGCAGACCAACCGGGTTCCAAGAGACCCAGTACTTC
CDR3 length: 14; J gene: TRBJ1-1; D gene: NA; clone size: NA; V gene: TRBV5-8; CDR3 protein: CASSLEYQNTEAFF; CDR3 DNA: TGTGCCAGCAGCTTGGAGTACCAGAACACTGAAGCTTTCTTT
CDR3 length: 14; J gene: TRBJ2-1; D gene: NA; clone size: NA; V gene: TRBV2; CDR3 protein: CASGERTGVNEQFF; CDR3 DNA: TGTGCCAGCGGTGAACGCACCGGGGTCAATGAGCAGTTCTTC
CDR3 length: 14; J gene: TRBJ2-7; D gene: TRBD2; clone size: NA; V gene: TRBV20-1; CDR3 protein: CSAAGRTGSCEQYF; CDR3 DNA: TGCAGTGCTGCCGGGAGGACCGGCTCTTGCGAGCAGTACTTC
CDR3 length: 15; J gene: TRBJ1-1; D gene: TRBD1; clone size: NA; V gene: TRBV5-1; CDR3 protein: CASSFQGDTHTEAFF; CDR3 DNA: TGCGCCAGCAGCTTCCAGGGGGATACGCACACTGAAGCTTTCTTT
CDR3 length: 16; J gene: TRBJ2-5; D gene: TRBD1; clone size: NA; V gene: TRBV7-2; CDR3 protein: CASSLVPGQGKETQYF; CDR3 DNA: TGTGCCAGCAGCTTAGTCCCGGGACAGGGGAAAGAGACCCAGTACTTC
CDR3 length: 13; J gene: TRBJ2-1; D gene: NA; clone size: few; V gene: TRBV7-8; CDR3 protein: CASSPDREAEQFF; CDR3 DNA: TGTGCCAGCAGCCCCGATAGGGAGGCTGAGCAGTTCTTC
CDR3 length: 13; J gene: TRBJ2-1; D gene: NA; clone size: few; V gene: TRBV20-1; CDR3 protein: CSAREDGVSEQFF; CDR3 DNA: TGCAGTGCAAGGGAGGATGGAGTTAGTGAGCAGTTCTTC
CDR3 length: 15; J gene: TRBJ2-1; D gene: NA; clone size: NA; V gene: TRBV25-1; CDR3 protein: CASSGLTRSYNEQFF; CDR3 DNA: TGTGCCAGCAGTGGATTAACCCGCTCCTACAATGAGCAGTTCTTC
CDR3 length: 15; J gene: TRBJ1-1; D gene: TRBD1; clone size: few; V gene: TRBV4-3; CDR3 protein: CASSQRQGIWTEAFF; CDR3 DNA: TGCGCCAGCAGCCAAAGACAGGGGATTTGGACTGAAGCTTTCTTT
CDR3 length: 12; J gene: TRBJ1-2; D gene: NA; clone size: NA; V gene: TRBV2; CDR3 protein: CAVQVPNYGYTF; CDR3 DNA: TGTGCAGTTCAGGTTCCTAACTATGGCTACACCTTC
CDR3 length: 14; J gene: TRBJ1-1; D gene: NA; clone size: NA; V gene: TRBV4-2; CDR3 protein: CASSQVEGRVEAFF; CDR3 DNA: TGTGCCAGCAGCCAAGTGGAGGGGCGGGTTGAAGCTTTCTTT
CDR3 length: 16; J gene: TRBJ2-3; D gene: TRBD1; clone size: NA; V gene: TRBV10-3; CDR3 protein: CAIRMDRRGNTDTQYF; CDR3 DNA: TGTGCCATCAGAATGGACAGGAGAGGGAACACAGATACGCAGTATTTT
CDR3 length: 13; J gene: TRBJ2-7; D gene: NA; clone size: NA; V gene: TRBV20-1; CDR3 protein: CSARDWRGTEQYF; CDR3 DNA: TGCAGTGCTAGAGATTGGAGAGGGACCGAGCAGTACTTC
CDR3 length: 14; J gene: TRBJ2-5; D gene: NA; clone size: NA; V gene: TRBV18; CDR3 protein: CASSPNRSKETQYF; CDR3 DNA: TGTGCCAGCTCACCCAACAGGTCTAAAGAGACCCAGTACTTC
CDR3 length: 16; J gene: TRBJ2-4; D gene: NA; clone size: NA; V gene: TRBV28; CDR3 protein: CASSRSDMKGKNIQYF; CDR3 DNA: TGTGCCAGCAGCCGCTCCGATATGAAGGGTAAAAACATTCAGTACTTC
CDR3 length: 14; J gene: TRBJ2-1; D gene: NA; clone size: few; V gene: TRBV15; CDR3 protein: CATSREGVDNEQFF; CDR3 DNA: TGTGCCACCAGCAGAGAGGGCGTTGACAATGAGCAGTTCTTC
CDR3 length: 14; J gene: TRBJ2-1; D gene: NA; clone size: NA; V gene: TRBV9; CDR3 protein: CASSVSQGLDEQFF; CDR3 DNA: TGTGCCAGCAGCGTAAGTCAGGGTTTGGATGAGCAGTTCTTC
CDR3 length: 14; J gene: TRBJ2-5; D gene: NA; clone size: NA; V gene: TRBV6-6; CDR3 protein: CASSYHSQEETQYF; CDR3 DNA: TGTGCCAGCAGTTACCACTCACAAGAGGAGACCCAGTACTTC
CDR3 length: 11; J gene: TRBJ1-6; D gene: NA; clone size: NA; V gene: TRBV11-2; CDR3 protein: CASGQWAPLHF; CDR3 DNA: TGTGCCAGCGGGCAATGGGCACCCCTCCACTTT
CDR3 length: 17; J gene: TRBJ2-7; D gene: TRBD1; clone size: NA; V gene: TRBV5-1; CDR3 protein: CASSLGASGQVAYEQYF; CDR3 DNA: TGCGCCAGCAGCTTGGGGGCCTCAGGACAGGTCGCCTACGAGCAGTACTTC
CDR3 length: 13; J gene: TRBJ1-1; D gene: NA; clone size: NA; V gene: TRBV9; CDR3 protein: CASSVAPNTGAFF; CDR3 DNA: TGTGCCAGCAGCGTAGCACCGAACACTGGAGCTTTCTTT
CDR3 length: 16; J gene: TRBJ2-7; D gene: TRBD2; clone size: few; V gene: TRBV12-3/TRBV12-4; CDR3 protein: CASSGTSGGYPYEQYF; CDR3 DNA: TGTGCCAGCAGTGGAACTAGCGGGGGGTACCCCTACGAGCAGTACTTC
CDR3 length: 15; J gene: TRBJ1-2; D gene: NA; clone size: once; V gene: TRBV6-6; CDR3 protein: CASSSKQGSRDGDTF; CDR3 DNA: TGTGCCAGCAGTTCTAAGCAGGGAAGTAGGGATGGCGACACCTTC
CDR3 length: 14; J gene: TRBJ2-7; D gene: TRBD1; clone size: many; V gene: TRBV5-1; CDR3 protein: CASSLGQGSYEQYF; CDR3 DNA: TGTGCCAGCAGCTTAGGACAGGGCTCCTACGAGCAGTACTTC
CDR3 length: 15; J gene: TRBJ2-1; D gene: NA; clone size: few; V gene: TRBV9; CDR3 protein: CASSAQGGGINEQFF; CDR3 DNA: TGTGCCAGCAGCGCCCAGGGTGGGGGCATCAATGAGCAGTTCTTC
CDR3 length: 15; J gene: TRBJ1-5; D gene: TRBD1; clone size: NA; V gene: TRBV7-2; CDR3 protein: CASSPETGSHQPQHF; CDR3 DNA: TGTGCCAGCAGCCCCGAGACAGGGAGCCATCAGCCCCAGCATTTT
CDR3 length: 13; J gene: TRBJ2-7; D gene: NA; clone size: NA; V gene: TRBV2; CDR3 protein: CASGREVSNEQYF; CDR3 DNA: TGTGCCAGCGGGCGTGAGGTTAGCAACGAGCAGTACTTC
CDR3 length: 15; J gene: TRBJ1-2; D gene: NA; clone size: NA; V gene: TRBV4-2; CDR3 protein: CASSQEGTDNYGYTF; CDR3 DNA: TGTGCCAGCAGCCAAGAAGGGACCGATAACTATGGCTACACCTTC
CDR3 length: 11; J gene: TRBJ2-1; D gene: NA; clone size: NA; V gene: TRBV29-1; CDR3 protein: CSGYWDNEQFF; CDR3 DNA: TGCAGTGGTTACTGGGACAATGAGCAGTTCTTC
CDR3 length: 14; J gene: TRBJ2-7; D gene: NA; clone size: few; V gene: TRBV6-2/TRBV6-3; CDR3 protein: CASSQSLSSYEQYF; CDR3 DNA: TGTGCCAGCAGTCAATCCCTAAGCTCCTACGAGCAGTACTTC
CDR3 length: 15; J gene: TRBJ1-5; D gene: NA; clone size: NA; V gene: TRBV12-3/TRBV12-4; CDR3 protein: CASSYDSNSNQPQHF; CDR3 DNA: TGTGCCAGCAGTTATGACAGCAATAGCAATCAGCCCCAGCATTTT
CDR3 length: 15; J gene: TRBJ1-2; D gene: NA; clone size: NA; V gene: TRBV7-9; CDR3 protein: CASSLGGRRNYGYTF; CDR3 DNA: TGTGCCAGCAGCTTAGGTGGCAGACGTAACTATGGCTACACCTTC
CDR3 length: 13; J gene: TRBJ2-7; D gene: NA; clone size: NA; V gene: TRBV11-1; CDR3 protein: CASRMNRAYEQYF; CDR3 DNA: TGTGCCAGCAGGATGAACAGGGCCTACGAGCAGTACTTC
CDR3 length: 14; J gene: TRBJ2-7; D gene: TRBD1; clone size: few; V gene: TRBV28; CDR3 protein: CASSTGQGVWEQYF; CDR3 DNA: TGTGCCAGCAGCACAGGACAGGGCGTTTGGGAGCAGTACTTC
CDR3 length: 13; J gene: TRBJ2-1; D gene: NA; clone size: NA; V gene: TRBV7-9; CDR3 protein: CASSLRDSDEQFF; CDR3 DNA: TGTGCCAGCAGCTTAAGGGACTCGGATGAGCAGTTCTTC